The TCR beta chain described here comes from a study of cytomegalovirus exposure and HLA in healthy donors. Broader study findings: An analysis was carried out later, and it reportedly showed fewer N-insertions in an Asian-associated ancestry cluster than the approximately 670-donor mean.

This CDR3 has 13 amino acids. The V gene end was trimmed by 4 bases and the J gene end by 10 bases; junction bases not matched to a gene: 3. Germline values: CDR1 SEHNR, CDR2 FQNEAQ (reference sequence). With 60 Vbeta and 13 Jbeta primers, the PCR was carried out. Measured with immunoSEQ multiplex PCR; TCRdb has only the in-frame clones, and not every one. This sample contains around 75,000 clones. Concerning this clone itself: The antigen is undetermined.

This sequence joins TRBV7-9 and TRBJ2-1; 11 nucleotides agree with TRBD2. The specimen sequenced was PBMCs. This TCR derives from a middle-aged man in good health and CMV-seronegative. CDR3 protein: CASSSTSGSEQFF. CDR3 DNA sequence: TGTGCCAGCAGCTCCACTAGCGGGAGCGAGCAGTTCTTC.